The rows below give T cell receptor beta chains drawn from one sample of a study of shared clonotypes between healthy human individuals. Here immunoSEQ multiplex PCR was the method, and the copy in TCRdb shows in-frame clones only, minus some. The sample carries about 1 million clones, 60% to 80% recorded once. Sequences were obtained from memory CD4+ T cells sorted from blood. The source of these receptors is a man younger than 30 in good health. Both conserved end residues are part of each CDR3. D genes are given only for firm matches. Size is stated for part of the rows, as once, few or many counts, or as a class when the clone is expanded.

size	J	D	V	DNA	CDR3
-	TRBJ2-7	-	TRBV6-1	TGTGCCAGCAGTGAATGGTACGAGCAGTACTTC	CASSEWYEQYF
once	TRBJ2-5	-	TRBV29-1	TGCAGCGCCCGGGACGCCTCCAAGAAGACCCAGTACTTC	CSARDASKKTQYF
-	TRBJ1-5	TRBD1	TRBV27	TGTGCCAGCAGTTTTTCCGGACAGGGCCAACAGCCCCAGCATTTT	CASSFSGQGQQPQHF
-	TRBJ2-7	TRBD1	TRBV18	TGTGCCAGCTCAACCTCCGGGACAGGGAACGAGCAGTACTTC	CASSTSGTGNEQYF
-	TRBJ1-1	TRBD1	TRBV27	TGTGCCAGCAGTACACCCGGGGACAGGGAGATGAACACTGAAGCTTTCTTT	CASSTPGDREMNTEAFF
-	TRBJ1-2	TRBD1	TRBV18	TGTGCCAGCTCCCGACAGGGGGCGGATGGCTACACCTTC	CASSRQGADGYTF
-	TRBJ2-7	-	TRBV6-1	TGTGCCAGCAGAGGGGGGGTTATCTCCTACGAGCAGTACTTC	CASRGGVISYEQYF
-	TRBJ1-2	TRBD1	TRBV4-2	TGTGCCAGCAGCCAGATATCAGACAGGGGGTCCGGCTACACCTTC	CASSQISDRGSGYTF
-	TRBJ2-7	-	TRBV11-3	TGTGCCAGCTTCGGTGGGCTTTCCTACGAGCAGTACTTC	CASFGGLSYEQYF
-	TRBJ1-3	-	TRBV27	TGTGCCAGCAGTCCCGGACAGGGAAACACCATATATTTT	CASSPGQGNTIYF
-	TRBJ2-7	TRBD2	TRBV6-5	TGTGCCAGCAGTTACTCGTCTAGCGGTCCCTACGAGCAGTACTTC	CASSYSSSGPYEQYF
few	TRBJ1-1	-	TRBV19	TGTGCCAGTAGTGGCTCCGGGGTGAAAGTCACTGAAGCTTTCTTT	CASSGSGVKVTEAFF
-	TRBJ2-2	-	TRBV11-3	TGTGCCAGCAGCTCCGGGAACTTAGCGAACACCGGGGAGCTGTTTTTT	CASSSGNLANTGELFF
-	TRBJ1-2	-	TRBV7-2	TGTGCCAGCAGCGCGGGGATCTATGGCTACACCTTC	CASSAGIYGYTF
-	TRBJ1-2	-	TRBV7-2	TGTGCCAGCAGCCCCACGGGGGGGCGGGGCTACACCTTC	CASSPTGGRGYTF
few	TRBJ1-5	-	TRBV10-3	TGTGCCATCAGGGAGGCCAGCAATCAGCCCCAGCATTTT	CAIREASNQPQHF
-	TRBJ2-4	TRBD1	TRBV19	TGTGCCAGTAGTACGACAGGGGCAGCCAAAAACATTCAGTACTTC	CASSTTGAAKNIQYF
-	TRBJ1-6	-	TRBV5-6	TGTGCCAGCAGCTTGCTCTCCTATAATTCACCCCTCCACTTT	CASSLLSYNSPLHF
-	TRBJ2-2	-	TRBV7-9	TGTGCCAACAGCTTAGTACAGACGAACACCGGGGAGCTGTTTTTT	CANSLVQTNTGELFF
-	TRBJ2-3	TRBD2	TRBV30	TGTGCCTGGAGTGGGAGCGGGAGGGGGGCAGATACGCAGTATTTT	CAWSGSGRGADTQYF
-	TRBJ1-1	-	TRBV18	TGTGCCAGCTCACCCCGGATGAGGGATGAAGCTTTCTTT	CASSPRMRDEAFF
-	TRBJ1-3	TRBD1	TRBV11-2	TGTGCCAGCAGCTTAGGGGGACAGGGCTCTGGAAACACCATATATTTT	CASSLGGQGSGNTIYF
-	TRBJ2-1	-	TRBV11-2	TGTGCCAGCAGCTTAGATCTTGGGAAAGGACAGAGTTCCTACAATGAGCAGTTCTTC	CASSLDLGKGQSSYNEQFF
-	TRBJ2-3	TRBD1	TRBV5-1	TGCGCCAGCAGCCTAGGGACAGGGACTAGCACAGATACGCAGTATTTT	CASSLGTGTSTDTQYF
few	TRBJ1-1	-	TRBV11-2	TGTGCCACCGGAGGGAGAAACACTGAAGCTTTCTTT	CATGGRNTEAFF
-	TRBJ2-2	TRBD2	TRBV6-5	TGTGCCAGCAGTCTAGCGGGGCAGAACACCGGGGAGCTGTTTTTT	CASSLAGQNTGELFF
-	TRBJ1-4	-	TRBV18	TGTGCCAGCTCACCGGGGGCTAATGAAAAACTGTTTTTT	CASSPGANEKLFF
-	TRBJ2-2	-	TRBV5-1	TGCGCCAGCAGCTTGGGCCGGACGAACACCGGGGAGCTGTTTTTT	CASSLGRTNTGELFF
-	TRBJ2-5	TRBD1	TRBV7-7	TGTGCTAGCAGCCGGGACAGTCAAGAGACCCAGTACTTC	CASSRDSQETQYF
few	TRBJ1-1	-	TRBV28	TGTGCCAGCAGCTCTCCCTGGGGGCTGGGCACTGAAGCTTTCTTT	CASSSPWGLGTEAFF
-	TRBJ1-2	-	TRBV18	TGTGCCAGCTCAGCGCAGGCGAACTATGGCTACACCTTC	CASSAQANYGYTF
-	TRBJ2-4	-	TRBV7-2	TGTGCCAGCAGCTTAGGACAGGGGAGGGGGAGAAACATTCAGTACTTC	CASSLGQGRGRNIQYF
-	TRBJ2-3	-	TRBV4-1	TGCGCCAGCAGCCAAGGAGGGCTAGTGATCACAGATACGCAGTATTTT	CASSQGGLVITDTQYF
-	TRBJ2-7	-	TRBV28	TGTGCCAGCAGTTTTGGCAAAGCCTACGAGCAGTACTTC	CASSFGKAYEQYF
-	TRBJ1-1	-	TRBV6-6	TGTGCCAGCAGGGGCAGGGGTGCGGGAGCTTTCTTT	CASRGRGAGAFF
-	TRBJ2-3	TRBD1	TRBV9	TGTGCCAGCAGCGCAGGGACAGGGGGCGGTACAGATACGCAGTATTTT	CASSAGTGGGTDTQYF
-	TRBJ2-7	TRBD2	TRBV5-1	TGCGCCAGCAGCTTGGCCGCTAGCGGGAGTGGCGAGCAGTACTTC	CASSLAASGSGEQYF
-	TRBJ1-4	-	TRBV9	TGTGCCAGCAGCCTGAAGGCAACTAATGAAAAACTGTTTTTT	CASSLKATNEKLFF
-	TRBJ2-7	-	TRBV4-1	TGCGCCAGCAGCCCATACTACGAGCAGTACTTC	CASSPYYEQYF
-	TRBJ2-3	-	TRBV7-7	TGTGCTAGCAGCTCTCAGGGCACAGATACGCAGTATTTT	CASSSQGTDTQYF
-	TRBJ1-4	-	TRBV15	TGTGCCACCAGCAGAGAGGCCGGGTTCGGCAGCGAAAAACTGTTTTTT	CATSREAGFGSEKLFF
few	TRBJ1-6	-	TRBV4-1	TGCGCCAGCAGCCAGTCCGGGGCATCGTATTCACCCCTCCACTTT	CASSQSGASYSPLHF
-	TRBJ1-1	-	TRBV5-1	TGCGCCAGCAGCGATTCCGACACGAACACTGAAGCTTTCTTT	CASSDSDTNTEAFF
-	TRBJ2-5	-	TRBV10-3	TGTGCCATCAGTGGCGCCGACGGGGGAGAGACCCAGTACTTC	CAISGADGGETQYF
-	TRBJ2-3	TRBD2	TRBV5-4	TGTGCCAGCAGCCTAGCGGGGGGATCCCTGGGCACAGATACGCAGTATTTT	CASSLAGGSLGTDTQYF
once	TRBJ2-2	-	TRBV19	TGTGCCAGTAGGGGCAGGAGCCATAACACCGGGGAGCTGTTTTTT	CASRGRSHNTGELFF
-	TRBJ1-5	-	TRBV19	TGTGCCAGTAGCCGCAGGGTCAATCAGCCCCAGCATTTT	CASSRRVNQPQHF
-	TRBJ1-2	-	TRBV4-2	TGTGCCAGCAGTAACGCGGGACAAGGCTATGGCTACACCTTC	CASSNAGQGYGYTF
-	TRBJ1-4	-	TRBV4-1	TGCGCCAGCAGCAGAGGGACGGGGGCAACTAATGAAAAACTGTTTTTT	CASSRGTGATNEKLFF
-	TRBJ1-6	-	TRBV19	TGTGCCAGCGGCGTGCAGGGGATTTCACCCCTCCACTTT	CASGVQGISPLHF
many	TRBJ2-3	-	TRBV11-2	TGTGCCAGCAGCTTCCTGGCAGCCACAGATACGCAGTATTTT	CASSFLAATDTQYF
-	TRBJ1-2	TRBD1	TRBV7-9	TGTGCCAGCAGCCATTCCGGGACAGGGGTTGGTTACACCTTC	CASSHSGTGVGYTF
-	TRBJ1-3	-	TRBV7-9	TGTGCCAGCAGCTTGGACTCTGGAAACACCATATATTTT	CASSLDSGNTIYF